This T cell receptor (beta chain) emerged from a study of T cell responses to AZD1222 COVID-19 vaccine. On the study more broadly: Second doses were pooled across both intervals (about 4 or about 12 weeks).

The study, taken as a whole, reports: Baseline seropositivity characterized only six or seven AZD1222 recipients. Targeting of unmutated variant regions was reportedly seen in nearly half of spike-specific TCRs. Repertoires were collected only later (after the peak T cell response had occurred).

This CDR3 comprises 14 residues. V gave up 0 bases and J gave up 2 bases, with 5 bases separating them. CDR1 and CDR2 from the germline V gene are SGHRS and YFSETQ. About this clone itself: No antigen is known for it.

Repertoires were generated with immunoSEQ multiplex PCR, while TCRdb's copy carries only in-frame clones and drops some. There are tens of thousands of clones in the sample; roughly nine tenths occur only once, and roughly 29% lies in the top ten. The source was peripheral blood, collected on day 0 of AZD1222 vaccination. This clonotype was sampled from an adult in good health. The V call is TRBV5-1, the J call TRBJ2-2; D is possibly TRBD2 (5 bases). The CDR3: CASSLGTNTGELFF. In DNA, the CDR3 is TGCGCCAGCAGCTTGGGGACTAACACCGGGGAGCTGTTTTTT.